The 24 T cell receptor beta chains presented below share a single source sample, sequenced in a study of CD8 T cells in ankylosing spondylitis. TCRdb recomputed calls from the 5' RACE reads with MiXCR, one row per CDR3 protein. In the table there are about 250,000 distinct CDR3 sequences, roughly a third of which are singletons. Sample: blood, either unsorted or a sorted T cell fraction (not recorded which). The source is a male donor with ankylosing spondylitis or in good health (not recorded which).

This rearrangement joins TRBV30 to TRBJ2-1; no definite D call. V lost 0 bases, J lost 3 bases, and 6 bases lay in between. The CDR3 loop spans 13 amino acids. Germline V gene data show CDR1 as GTSNPN and CDR2 as SVGIG (reference sequence). This CDR3 reads CAWSVGGYNEQFF. The CDR3 DNA reads as TGTGCCTGGAGTGTTGGCGGCTACAATGAGCAGTTCTTC.

V and J are TRBV20-1 and TRBJ2-1, with 12 bases that match TRBD2. The V gene's germline CDR1 is DFQATT and CDR2 SNEGSKA (reference sequence). The CDR3 contains 15 residues. The CDR3 protein is CGPREASGGAGEQFF. The DNA of the CDR3 is TGCGGACCACGTGAGGCTAGCGGGGGGGCGGGGGAGCAGTTCTTC.

The chain links TRBV5-1 to TRBJ2-7, with TRBD2 matching over 7 bases. Germline trimming cut 5 bases from V and 0 bases from J; bases unmatched to any gene: 11. Germline V lookup: CDR1 SGHRS, CDR2 YFSETQ. There are 16 residues in the CDR3. For the CDR3, the DNA is TGCGCCAGCAGTCCACTGGGGACTACCCCCTCCTACGAGCAGTACTTC. Its protein is CASSPLGTTPSYEQYF.

This clonotype has more than one count but fewer than ten. CDR3: CASSGPGGSTDTQYF. The CDR3 DNA reads as TGTGCCAGCAGTGGCCCAGGGGGTAGCACAGATACGCAGTATTTT. The V call is TRBV12-3 or TRBV12-4, the J call TRBJ2-3; 7 bases are shared with TRBD1. V dropped 5 bases and J dropped 0; count of bases not matched to a gene: 5. CDR3 length: 15 residues.

This clonotype was recorded once. This chain joins TRBV12-3 or TRBV12-4 and TRBJ2-3, with 7 bases lining up with TRBD2. Unmatched junction bases numbered 5, after V lost 8 bases and J lost 0 bases. This CDR3 region has 14 residues. DNA for the CDR3: TGTGCCAGCGAGGACGGGAGGAGCACAGATACGCAGTATTTT. Its translation is CASEDGRSTDTQYF.

The chain joins TRBV7-9 to TRBJ2-5, with TRBD1 identical over 7 bases. The CDR3 is 15 residues long. V shed 4 bases and J 2 bases; nucleotides not matched to a gene: 7. Germline assignment: CDR1 SEHNR and CDR2 FQNEAQ (reference sequence). CDR3 sequence: CASSSWTGPQETQYF. DNA for the CDR3: TGTGCCAGCAGCTCATGGACAGGCCCACAAGAGACCCAGTACTTC.

This chain links TRBV2 with TRBJ2-5; the match to TRBD2 covers 13 bases. Germline assignment: CDR1 SNHLY and CDR2 FYNNEI. This CDR3 spans 15 amino acids. Unmatched junction bases numbered 6, after V lost 6 bases and J lost 5 bases. CDR3 DNA sequence: TGTGCCAGCAGCAACGGACTAGCGGGGGTGGAGACCCAGTACTTC. Residues: CASSNGLAGVETQYF. The full variable domain, rest sourced from reference TRBV2 and TRBJ2-5, is EPEVTQTPSHQVTQMGQEVILRCVPISNHLYFYWYRQILGQKVEFLVSFYNNEISEKSEIFDDQFSVERPDGSNFTLKIRSTKLEDSAMYFCASSNGLAGVETQYFGPGTRLLVL.

This clonotype was observed a few times. The rearrangement uses TRBV12-3 or TRBV12-4 and TRBJ1-2; D may be TRBD1 (5 bases). V was shortened by 6 bases and J by 3 bases, with 11 bases between the two germline ends. The CDR3 is 13 amino acids. CDR3 sequence: CASRGGRDYGYTF. CDR3 sequence (DNA): TGTGCCAGCAGGGGGGGACGGGACTATGGCTACACCTTC.

This clonotype was found once. This chain uses TRBV6-1 with TRBJ2-6, with TRBD1 identical over 8 bases. V lost 6 bases and J lost 0; bases outside the gene matches: 7. The CDR3 contains 17 residues. Germline CDR1 MNHNS, CDR2 SASEGT. The CDR3 DNA reads TGTGCCAGCAGGGCGGGACAGGCATACTCTGGGGCCAACGTCCTGACTTTC. Encoded protein: CASRAGQAYSGANVLTF.

The rearrangement links TRBV20-1 to TRBJ2-2; D might be TRBD2 (6 bases). V gave up 6 bases and J gave up 11 bases, with 19 bases separating them. The CDR3 covers 13 residues. Germline V gene lookup returns CDR1 DFQATT and CDR2 SNEGSKA (reference sequence). The chain's CDR3 is CSANSPRGLELFF. DNA of the CDR3: TGCAGTGCCAATTCTCCGCGGGGACTTGAGCTGTTTTTT.

This rearrangement joins TRBV20-1 to TRBJ2-5, with 7 bases aligning to TRBD1. CDR1 DFQATT and CDR2 SNEGSKA come from the germline V gene (reference sequence). V shed 6 bases, J shed 0 bases, and the junction held 7 bases outside the gene matches. The CDR3 is 14 amino acids. Here the CDR3 DNA reads TGCAGTGCCAGACTCGGGACAGACCAAGAGACCCAGTACTTC. This translates into CSARLGTDQETQYF.

The chain couples TRBV7-6 to TRBJ2-3, with a weak D call TRBD1 (6 bases). CDR3 length: 12 amino acids. V lost 5 bases and J lost 9, with 12 bases in between. Germline V CDR1 and CDR2: SGHVS, FNYEAQ. The CDR3 nucleotides read TGTGCCAGCAGCCCTATTAGGGGGACGCAGTATTTT. Translating gives CASSPIRGTQYF.

This clonotype has just a few counts. V and J are TRBV20-1 and TRBJ2-4; D call uncertain. Per the germline V gene, CDR1 is DFQATT and CDR2 is SNEGSKA (reference sequence). Trimming took 1 base from V and 2 from J, leaving 6 bases between them. The CDR3 has 13 amino acids. The CDR3 region has the DNA TGCAGTGCTAGAGGGGCGTCCAAAAACATTCAGTACTTC. It encodes CSARGASKNIQYF.

This clonotype was recorded a few times. This chain links TRBV20-1 with TRBJ1-1, with 9 bases fitting TRBD1. J gave up 8 bases and V 6 bases, and 7 bases lay outside the gene matches. This CDR3 has 12 residues. Germline CDR1 DFQATT, CDR2 SNEGSKA (reference sequence). The CDR3 loop is CSARTGEIEAFF. The CDR3 DNA sequence: TGCAGTGCCAGGACAGGGGAAATCGAAGCTTTCTTT.

The chain couples TRBV20-1 to TRBJ2-5, with a possible D match to TRBD2 (7 bases). Trimming removed 3 bases from V and 5 bases from J, with 16 bases in between. Germline CDR1 reads DFQATT; CDR2 reads SNEGSKA (reference sequence). The CDR3 consists of 14 residues. Here the CDR3 DNA reads TGCAGTGCTAGCGCCGCGGGGGCACAGGAGACCCAGTACTTC. Residues: CSASAAGAQETQYF.

The CDR3 spells CASSDPGHGIEQYF. CDR3 sequence (DNA): TGTGCCAGCAGTGACCCGGGCCATGGGATCGAGCAGTACTTC. The rearrangement links TRBV12-3 or TRBV12-4 to TRBJ2-7; D ambiguous. This CDR3 contains 14 residues. Trimming removed 5 bases from V and 6 bases from J, with 17 bases in between.

The J gene is TRBJ2-3, the V gene TRBV7-8, with 10 bases identical to TRBD1. The CDR3 sequence is 16 residues long. The V segment lost 3 bases and the J segment 1 base; nucleotides outside the gene matches: 4. Germline loops: CDR1 SGHVS, CDR2 FQNEAQ. CDR3 nucleotides: TGTGCCAGCAGCTTGACAGGGGGCGCAGGCACAGATACGCAGTATTTT. Translated: CASSLTGGAGTDTQYF.

There are a few counts of this clonotype. The J gene is TRBJ2-1, the V gene TRBV20-1; weak D call: TRBD1 (6 bases). From germline, CDR1 is DFQATT and CDR2 SNEGSKA (reference sequence). The length of the CDR3 is 11 residues. Trimming took 5 bases from V and 8 from J, leaving 10 bases between them. This chain's CDR3 is CSARDTHEQFF. CDR3 DNA sequence: TGCAGTGCTCGGGACACGCATGAGCAGTTCTTC.

The chain couples TRBV5-5 to TRBJ2-2, with D unresolved. The CDR3 has 15 amino acids. With 1 base removed from V and 3 bases from J, the gap between germline ends came to 10 bases. Germline V gene data show CDR1 as SGHKS and CDR2 as YYEKEE (reference sequence). The chain's CDR3 is CASSLTGFHTGELFF. CDR3 coding DNA: TGTGCCAGCAGCTTGACCGGGTTTCACACCGGGGAGCTGTTTTTT.

V is TRBV12-3 or TRBV12-4 and J is TRBJ2-2, with 15 bases fitting TRBD2. V trimming: 4 bases; J trimming: 9 bases; junction bases outside the gene matches: 18. The length of the CDR3 is 20 residues. The CDR3 DNA reads TGTGCCAGCAGTTCTCTCGGGACTAGCGGGGGGACCACGCGACTGCGGGAGCTGTTTTTT. This sequence encodes CASSSLGTSGGTTRLRELFF.

The V call is TRBV12-3 or TRBV12-4, the J call TRBJ1-3; D is perhaps TRBD1 (5 bases). V gave up 8 bases and J gave up 2 bases, with 13 bases separating them. This CDR3 is 14 amino acids long. The CDR3 spells CASGYSGTGNTIYF. CDR3 nucleotide sequence: TGTGCCAGCGGTTATTCAGGGACTGGAAACACCATATATTTT.

CDR3 sequence reads: CSAKPGGYEQYF. DNA for the CDR3: TGCAGTGCTAAGCCAGGGGGATACGAGCAGTACTTC. The rearrangement links TRBV20-1 to TRBJ2-7; 7 bases align to TRBD1. Losses at the gene ends were 4 bases for V and 4 bases for J; bases not matched to a gene: 4. CDR1 DFQATT and CDR2 SNEGSKA come from the germline V gene (reference sequence). This CDR3 is built from 12 residues.

The CDR3 here is CASSWTGTSAGWTQYF. CDR3 nucleotide sequence: TGCGCCAGCAGCTGGACCGGGACGTCGGCCGGTTGGACGCAGTATTTT. The rearrangement joins TRBV5-1 to TRBJ2-3; D possibly uses TRBD1 or TRBD2 (5 bases each). The V and J ends lost 3 bases and 9 bases respectively, with 23 bases between them. CDR1 SGHRS and CDR2 YFSETQ come from the germline V gene. The CDR3 sequence is 16 residues long.

The rearrangement links TRBV5-8 to TRBJ1-5; 7 nucleotides align to TRBD1. The CDR3 has 15 amino acids. V was pared by 4 bases and J by 3 bases, with 7 bases of the junction left unmatched. CDR1 SGHTS and CDR2 YDEGEE come from the germline V gene. The CDR3 is CASSTTGYTNQPQHF. The CDR3 DNA reads as TGTGCCAGCAGCACGACAGGGTATACCAATCAGCCCCAGCATTTT.